The following is a T cell receptor (beta chain) sequence with its context. Its specificity is unknown. V lost 4 bases and J 5 bases, leaving 15 bases between the germline ends. The CDR3 has 15 amino acids. The germline V gene has CDR1 SGDLS and CDR2 YYNGEE. These data belong to a study of chemoradiotherapy in HPV16-positive cancers. At the level of the study: Candidate HPV-specific T-cell clones and common TCR motifs came from functional assays in a couple of HPV16-positive patients. Findings and caveats of the study: HPV-responsive T-cell expansion during chemoradiotherapy was linked to improved recurrence-free survival in HPV16-positive patients. Candidate HPV-specific clones and E7-related TCR motifs grew in tumor during treatment.

Profiled with immunoSEQ multiplex PCR; TCRdb holds only in-frame clones, not every one. The sample records around 2,500 clones, nearly 80% being singletons. Repeated repertoire sampling spanned the course of chemoradiotherapy. Sample: tumor tissue, taken from a patient who underwent chemoradiotherapy. The receptor was derived from a human donor with HPV-associated anogenital cancer. The rearrangement links TRBV9 to TRBJ2-2, with D perhaps given as TRBD1 or TRBD2 (5 bases each). CDR3 residues: CASSRDDLGTGELFF. CDR3 DNA sequence: TGTGCCAGCAGCAGGGACGACCTGGGAACCGGGGAGCTGTTTTTT.